These T cell receptor beta chains were read from a single sample in a study of blood T cells in healthy people across ages. TCRdb reanalysed the 5' RACE reads using MiXCR and keeps one entry per CDR3 protein. Of hundreds of thousands of distinct CDR3 sequences in the sample, roughly 53% were seen once. The material sequenced was blood. These receptors originate from a man in his 60s in good health. Each CDR3 is given with its conserved first and last residue. The order of the fields is D gene, clone size, CDR3 length, V gene, J gene, CDR3 DNA, CDR3 protein. D genes are given only for firm matches. Where a row states a size, it is once, few, many or the class of an expanded clone; other rows omit it.

d_call: TRBD2
clone_size: few
cdr3_length: 15
v_call: TRBV7-2
j_call: TRBJ2-1
cdr3_nt: TGTGCCAGCAGCTTAGTAGCGGGGACTTACAATGAGCAGTTCTTC
cdr3_aa: CASSLVAGTYNEQFF

d_call: TRBD1
clone_size: few
cdr3_length: 16
v_call: TRBV6-1
j_call: TRBJ1-2
cdr3_nt: TGTGCCAGCAGTGAATTGGGACAGGGAAGTAACTATGGCTACACCTTC
cdr3_aa: CASSELGQGSNYGYTF

d_call: NA
clone_size: NA
cdr3_length: 15
v_call: TRBV3-1
j_call: TRBJ1-4
cdr3_nt: TGTGCCAGCAGCGAGGGACAATCTCGGGGTGAAAAACTGTTTTTT
cdr3_aa: CASSEGQSRGEKLFF

d_call: NA
clone_size: NA
cdr3_length: 14
v_call: TRBV5-1
j_call: TRBJ1-1
cdr3_nt: TGCGTCAGCAGGGCCGGGACGGTGAACACTGAAGCTTTCTTT
cdr3_aa: CVSRAGTVNTEAFF

d_call: TRBD2
clone_size: few
cdr3_length: 15
v_call: TRBV5-1
j_call: TRBJ2-1
cdr3_nt: TGCGCCAGCAGCTTTCCAGCGGGGGGGCCTAATGAGCAGTTCTTC
cdr3_aa: CASSFPAGGPNEQFF

d_call: NA
clone_size: few
cdr3_length: 13
v_call: TRBV7-9
j_call: TRBJ2-5
cdr3_nt: TGTGCCAGCAGCTTAGCGGGGTGGGAGACCCAGTACTTC
cdr3_aa: CASSLAGWETQYF

d_call: NA
clone_size: NA
cdr3_length: 15
v_call: TRBV20-1
j_call: TRBJ2-3
cdr3_nt: TGCAGTGCTAGAGATGCACACGCGGGTGATGATACGCAGTATTTT
cdr3_aa: CSARDAHAGDDTQYF

d_call: TRBD2
clone_size: NA
cdr3_length: 17
v_call: TRBV20-1
j_call: TRBJ2-1
cdr3_nt: TGCAGTGCTAGTGTTACGACTAGCGGGGGGATATACAATGAGCAGTTCTTC
cdr3_aa: CSASVTTSGGIYNEQFF

d_call: NA
clone_size: NA
cdr3_length: 15
v_call: TRBV20-1
j_call: TRBJ2-7
cdr3_nt: TGCAGTGCCGCCCAGGTCCAGGGGAGTCCCTACGAGCAGTACTTC
cdr3_aa: CSAAQVQGSPYEQYF

d_call: NA
clone_size: NA
cdr3_length: 15
v_call: TRBV5-1
j_call: TRBJ2-3
cdr3_nt: TGCGCTAGCACGATCGGAGCCGTTAGCACAGATACGCAGTATTTT
cdr3_aa: CASTIGAVSTDTQYF

d_call: NA
clone_size: NA
cdr3_length: 14
v_call: TRBV7-9
j_call: TRBJ1-5
cdr3_nt: TGTGCCAGCAGACGGGAAATTAGCAATCAGCCCCAGCATTTT
cdr3_aa: CASRREISNQPQHF

d_call: NA
clone_size: NA
cdr3_length: 14
v_call: TRBV2
j_call: TRBJ2-3
cdr3_nt: TGTGCCAGCAGTTGGTCCAACGTGGCAGATACGCAGTATTTT
cdr3_aa: CASSWSNVADTQYF

d_call: TRBD1
clone_size: few
cdr3_length: 13
v_call: TRBV20-1
j_call: TRBJ1-2
cdr3_nt: TGCAGTGCTGTCCCGGGACAGGCTTATGGCTACACCTTC
cdr3_aa: CSAVPGQAYGYTF

d_call: TRBD2
clone_size: NA
cdr3_length: 14
v_call: TRBV7-2
j_call: TRBJ2-1
cdr3_nt: TGTGCCAGCAGCTTAGGCGGGGGGGTTCCTGAGCAGTTCTTC
cdr3_aa: CASSLGGGVPEQFF

d_call: NA
clone_size: NA
cdr3_length: 14
v_call: TRBV29-1
j_call: TRBJ1-1
cdr3_nt: TGCAGCGTTGGATACCAGGTGGGGGGCACTGAAGCTTTCTTT
cdr3_aa: CSVGYQVGGTEAFF

d_call: TRBD2
clone_size: NA
cdr3_length: 14
v_call: TRBV4-1
j_call: TRBJ2-3
cdr3_nt: TGCGCCAGCAGCCAAGTTCTAGCGGCAGATACGCAGTATTTT
cdr3_aa: CASSQVLAADTQYF

d_call: TRBD1
clone_size: NA
cdr3_length: 15
v_call: TRBV18
j_call: TRBJ1-6
cdr3_nt: TGTGCCAGCTCACCAGGGCAGGGGGCTTTATCACCCCTCCACTTT
cdr3_aa: CASSPGQGALSPLHF

d_call: NA
clone_size: NA
cdr3_length: 14
v_call: TRBV2
j_call: TRBJ2-1
cdr3_nt: TGTGCCAGCAGCACTCGGACACGCAACAATGAGCAGTTCTTC
cdr3_aa: CASSTRTRNNEQFF

d_call: TRBD1
clone_size: NA
cdr3_length: 14
v_call: TRBV6-1
j_call: TRBJ2-1
cdr3_nt: TGTGCCAGCAGAAGACAGGGGGCGAAGGATGAGCAGTTCTTC
cdr3_aa: CASRRQGAKDEQFF

d_call: NA
clone_size: NA
cdr3_length: 14
v_call: TRBV5-1
j_call: TRBJ1-6
cdr3_nt: TGCGCCAGCAGCTCCAATATGGGGCGCTCACCCCTCCACTTT
cdr3_aa: CASSSNMGRSPLHF

d_call: TRBD2
clone_size: NA
cdr3_length: 16
v_call: TRBV15
j_call: TRBJ2-5
cdr3_nt: TGTGCCACCAGCAGAGCTCAAGGTCTAGCGGGGGGGCCCCAGTACTTC
cdr3_aa: CATSRAQGLAGGPQYF

d_call: TRBD1
clone_size: NA
cdr3_length: 12
v_call: TRBV7-9
j_call: TRBJ1-6
cdr3_nt: TGTGCCGGCGGGACAGGGAATTCACCCCTCCACTTT
cdr3_aa: CAGGTGNSPLHF

d_call: TRBD1
clone_size: NA
cdr3_length: 13
v_call: TRBV10-3
j_call: TRBJ2-1
cdr3_nt: TGTGCCATCAGTGATGCAGGGGGTAATGAGCAGTTCTTC
cdr3_aa: CAISDAGGNEQFF

d_call: TRBD2
clone_size: NA
cdr3_length: 16
v_call: TRBV3-1
j_call: TRBJ2-5
cdr3_nt: TGTGCCAGCAGCCAAGATGCGGTAGCGGGACAAGAGACCCAGTACTTC
cdr3_aa: CASSQDAVAGQETQYF

d_call: NA
clone_size: few
cdr3_length: 17
v_call: TRBV5-1
j_call: TRBJ2-6
cdr3_nt: TGCGCCAGCAGCTTGGGCCAGGGCAACTCTGGGGCCAACGTCCTGACTTTC
cdr3_aa: CASSLGQGNSGANVLTF

d_call: NA
clone_size: once
cdr3_length: 16
v_call: TRBV12-3/TRBV12-4
j_call: TRBJ2-5
cdr3_nt: TGTGCCAGCAGTCCCCGACAGTGGACAGCTCAAGAGACCCAGTACTTC
cdr3_aa: CASSPRQWTAQETQYF

d_call: NA
clone_size: many
cdr3_length: 12
v_call: TRBV29-1
j_call: TRBJ2-1
cdr3_nt: TGCAGCGTCGACCCCGGCGGCAATGAGCAGTTCTTC
cdr3_aa: CSVDPGGNEQFF

d_call: TRBD2
clone_size: NA
cdr3_length: 16
v_call: TRBV7-9
j_call: TRBJ2-5
cdr3_nt: TGTGCCAGCAGCACGCTAGCGGGGGGTGGCCAAGAGACCCAGTACTTC
cdr3_aa: CASSTLAGGGQETQYF

d_call: NA
clone_size: NA
cdr3_length: 13
v_call: TRBV5-1
j_call: TRBJ2-1
cdr3_nt: TGCGCCAGCGGCTTCCGGGGTCATAATGAGCAGTTCTTC
cdr3_aa: CASGFRGHNEQFF

d_call: TRBD2
clone_size: NA
cdr3_length: 16
v_call: TRBV4-2
j_call: TRBJ2-3
cdr3_nt: TGTGCCAGCAGCCAAGTGCCCAGCGGGGGCACAGATACGCAGTATTTT
cdr3_aa: CASSQVPSGGTDTQYF

d_call: NA
clone_size: NA
cdr3_length: 14
v_call: TRBV20-1
j_call: TRBJ1-2
cdr3_nt: TGCAGTGCTAGAGATCCTGGGGGCGAGGGTGGCCACACCTTC
cdr3_aa: CSARDPGGEGGHTF

d_call: NA
clone_size: NA
cdr3_length: 15
v_call: TRBV10-3
j_call: TRBJ1-1
cdr3_nt: TGTGCCATCAGTGACTCTCCCAGGGGGAACACTGAAGCTTTCTTT
cdr3_aa: CAISDSPRGNTEAFF

d_call: TRBD1
clone_size: NA
cdr3_length: 15
v_call: TRBV7-8
j_call: TRBJ2-5
cdr3_nt: TGTGCCAACAGCTGGGGGAGACAGGGAGAAGAGACCCAGTACTTC
cdr3_aa: CANSWGRQGEETQYF

d_call: TRBD2
clone_size: few
cdr3_length: 16
v_call: TRBV18
j_call: TRBJ2-1
cdr3_nt: TGTGCCAGCTCACCACCGTCCAGCGGGGGCTACAATGAGCAGTTCTTC
cdr3_aa: CASSPPSSGGYNEQFF

d_call: NA
clone_size: NA
cdr3_length: 15
v_call: TRBV6-1
j_call: TRBJ2-1
cdr3_nt: TGTGCCAGCACTTTGAGACCCGGGCCGTACAATGAGCAGTTCTTC
cdr3_aa: CASTLRPGPYNEQFF

d_call: NA
clone_size: NA
cdr3_length: 16
v_call: TRBV11-2
j_call: TRBJ2-1
cdr3_nt: TGTGCCAGCAGCTTAAAGTGGGCAGGGTTAGACAATGAGCAGTTCTTC
cdr3_aa: CASSLKWAGLDNEQFF

d_call: NA
clone_size: NA
cdr3_length: 13
v_call: TRBV29-1
j_call: TRBJ1-2
cdr3_nt: TGCAGCGTTGAAGTCAATGGTTGGGCTGGCTACACCTTC
cdr3_aa: CSVEVNGWAGYTF

d_call: NA
clone_size: NA
cdr3_length: 13
v_call: TRBV15
j_call: TRBJ2-1
cdr3_nt: TGTGCCACCAGCAGAGGCCGCGGAGATGAGCAGTTCTTC
cdr3_aa: CATSRGRGDEQFF

d_call: NA
clone_size: NA
cdr3_length: 12
v_call: TRBV24-1
j_call: TRBJ1-2
cdr3_nt: TGTGCCACCAGTGATCCAGGGTATGGCTACACCTTC
cdr3_aa: CATSDPGYGYTF

d_call: NA
clone_size: few
cdr3_length: 15
v_call: TRBV5-1
j_call: TRBJ1-4
cdr3_nt: TGCGCCAGCAGCTTGGGTGCGGCAGCGCGTGAAAAACTGTTTTTT
cdr3_aa: CASSLGAAAREKLFF